These 23 T cell receptor beta chains share one sample of origin, sequenced in a study of breast tumors, draining lymph nodes, adjacent tissues. The lymph nodes were axillary draining lymph nodes from breast cancer patients. From the multiplex PCR reads, TCRdb called clonotypes with MiXCR, one entry per CDR3 protein. The sample has about 180,000 distinct CDR3 sequences, 33% seen once; the top ten hold 3.8%. Source material: axillary lymph node tissue. These receptors originate from a female donor with breast cancer. Some clones in this sample may be carry-over from other donors' samples.

The chain employs TRBV5-5 and TRBJ1-4; D uncertain. CDR1 is SGHKS, CDR2 YYEKEE, per germline (reference sequence). The CDR3 extends over 15 amino acids. The germline V and J ends were trimmed by 0 bases and 4 bases, with 10 bases remaining between them. CDR3 sequence: CASSLVDTYNEKLFF. The CDR3, as DNA: TGTGCCAGCAGCTTGGTTGACACTTATAATGAAAAACTGTTTTTT.

This clonotype was seen repeatedly, ten times or more. This chain links TRBV28 with TRBJ2-3; D is uncertain. The V gene's germline CDR1 is MDHEN and CDR2 SYDVKM. CDR3 length equals 12 residues. V was trimmed by 6 bases and J by 6 bases, leaving 10 bases between them. The CDR3 reads CASSSLGDTQYF. CDR3 nucleotides: TGTGCCAGCAGCTCATTAGGCGATACGCAGTATTTT. The whole variable domain, remainder taken from reference TRBV28 and TRBJ2-3, is DVKVTQSSRYLVKRTGEKVFLECVQDMDHENMFWYRQDPGLGLRLIYFSYDVKMKEKGDIPEGYSVSREKKERFSLILESASTNQTSMYLCASSSLGDTQYFGPGTRLTVL.

This clonotype has ten or more counts. V is TRBV20-1 and J is TRBJ2-3, with TRBD2 matching over 8 bases. The germline V gene has CDR1 DFQATT and CDR2 SNEGSKA (reference sequence). With V trimmed by 3 bases and J by 0 bases, 5 bases remained unmatched. The CDR3 is 15 amino acids. CDR3 region: CSASGGDGSTDTQYF. DNA for the CDR3: TGCAGTGCTAGCGGGGGGGACGGGAGCACAGATACGCAGTATTTT.

The table lists this clonotype with many counts. The V gene is TRBV2, the J gene TRBJ1-5, with a possible D match to TRBD1 (6 bases). In germline, CDR1 is SNHLY, CDR2 FYNNEI. Trimming shortened V by 4 bases and J by 3 bases, and 16 bases separated the two germline ends. The CDR3 is 16 amino acids. This chain's CDR3 is CASSAPPGQYNQPQHF. CDR3 DNA sequence: TGTGCCAGCAGTGCCCCCCCAGGACAGTACAATCAGCCCCAGCATTTT.

The chain has TRBV15 and TRBJ2-7; D remains ambiguous. V lost 3 bases to trimming and J lost 2 bases, with 14 bases between them. Looked up from germline, CDR1 is LNHNV and CDR2 is YYDKDF (reference sequence). The CDR3 sequence is 15 residues long. CDR3 protein: CATSSVAFGPYEQYF. CDR3 DNA: TGTGCCACCAGCAGCGTAGCTTTTGGTCCCTACGAGCAGTACTTC.

This clonotype was detected only a few times. The rearrangement links TRBV15 to TRBJ1-1; D gene ambiguous. Germline values: CDR1 LNHNV, CDR2 YYDKDF (reference sequence). The CDR3 length is 12 residues. V dropped 0 bases and J dropped 9 bases, with 8 bases sitting between them. The CDR3 DNA reads as TGTGCCACCAGCAGAGATTTGAGCCAAGCTTTCTTT. Its translation is CATSRDLSQAFF.

This clonotype was detected only once. Compared with germline, one end of the junction differs, possibly owing to a read error. The chain's CDR3 is CAISESLGQGATYGYTF. In nucleotides, the CDR3 is TGTGCCATCAGTGAGTCTTTGGGACAGGGGGCAACCTATGGCTACACCTTC. The gene calls are TRBV2 and TRBJ1-2, with 12 positions matching TRBD1. CDR1 SNHLY and CDR2 FYNNEI come from the germline V gene. This CDR3 comprises 17 residues. Complete variable domain (other parts from reference TRBV2 and TRBJ1-2): EPEVTQTPSHQVTQMGQEVILRCVPISNHLYFYWYRQILGQKVEFLVSFYNNEISEKSEIFDDQFSVERPDGSNFTLKIRSTKLEDSAMYFCAISESLGQGATYGYTFGSGTRLTVV.

This clonotype occurred many times. The gene calls are TRBV7-3 and TRBJ2-3; 12 nucleotides match TRBD2. Germline V gene lookup returns CDR1 SGHTA and CDR2 FQGTGA. Trimming took 5 bases from V and 7 from J; bases not matched to a gene: 4. This CDR3 contains 14 residues. The CDR3 protein is CASSQGTSGYTQYF. The CDR3, as DNA: TGTGCCAGCAGCCAAGGGACTAGCGGGTATACGCAGTATTTT.

The genes are TRBV7-2 and TRBJ1-3; no clear D gene. The CDR3 is 13 residues long. CDR1 and CDR2 (germline): SGHTA, FQGNSA. Trimming pared 3 bases from V and 8 bases from J, leaving 11 bases between. CDR3 DNA: TGTGCCAGCAGCTTTAGGAGGGTCGACACCATATATTTT. Translated, it gives CASSFRRVDTIYF.

This clonotype was seen repeatedly, ten times or more. In DNA, the CDR3 is TGTGCCAGCAGTTTACGACAGGGGAACGAGCAGTACTTC. Translation: CASSLRQGNEQYF. V and J are TRBV28 and TRBJ2-7; TRBD1 matches at 8 bases. This CDR3 spans 13 amino acids. J was trimmed by 5 bases and V by 2 bases; bases with no gene match: 2. Germline V gives CDR1 MDHEN, CDR2 SYDVKM.

This clonotype showed up many times. The genes are TRBV10-3 and TRBJ2-3; TRBD1 is a possible D gene (5 bases). This CDR3 has 14 residues. With 5 bases removed from V and 0 bases from J, the gap between germline ends came to 9 bases. Germline assignment: CDR1 ENHRY and CDR2 SYGVKD. The DNA of the CDR3 is TGTGCCATCAGTCCGGCAGGGAGCACAGATACGCAGTATTTT. Amino acid sequence: CAISPAGSTDTQYF.

Turning to this clonotype: Germline is not matched at one junction end, which may reflect a read error. The chain joins TRBV7-8 to TRBJ1-1, with 8 bases that match TRBD1. The CDR3 length is 17 residues. Germline assignment: CDR1 SGHVS and CDR2 FQNEAQ. CDR3 coding DNA: TGTGCCAGCAGCTCCATACAATGGGGACAGGTGGGGACTGAAGCTTCCTTT. It encodes CASSSIQWGQVGTEASF.

This clonotype was seen repeatedly, ten times or more. The gene calls are TRBV7-2 and TRBJ1-4, with D hard to call. The CDR3 contains 13 residues. Germline assignment: CDR1 SGHTA and CDR2 FQGNSA. V gave up 3 bases and J gave up 8 bases, with 10 bases separating them. The CDR3 is CASSLIEYEKLFF. The CDR3 DNA follows: TGTGCCAGCAGCTTGATAGAGTACGAAAAACTGTTTTTT.

This clonotype was counted ten times or more. The rearrangement uses TRBV7-9 and TRBJ1-3, with 7 positions matching TRBD1. Germline CDR1 is SEHNR and CDR2 is FQNEAQ (reference sequence). The trim removed 5 bases at V and 2 bases at J, leaving 12 bases unmatched. CDR3 length: 17 residues. CDR3 bases: TGTGCCAGCAGCCAGTGGATTCCGGGACAGCCTGGAAACACCATATATTTT. Its protein is CASSQWIPGQPGNTIYF.

This clonotype was seen a few times. The chain recombines TRBV18 with TRBJ2-2; 13 bases agree with TRBD2. V dropped 3 bases and J dropped 5; count of bases not matched to a gene: 12. The germline V gene encodes CDR1 KGHSH and CDR2 LQKENI. This CDR3 contains 19 residues. The CDR3 nucleotides read TGTGCCAGCTCACCCTCGGGACTAGCGGGATCCCCGGGGACCGGGGAGCTGTTTTTT. It yields the protein CASSPSGLAGSPGTGELFF.

This clonotype came up many times. The chain combines TRBV30 with TRBJ1-2; D not resolved. Trimming removed 0 bases at V and 4 bases at J, with 15 bases between. Germline V gives CDR1 GTSNPN, CDR2 SVGIG (reference sequence). The CDR3 totals 15 residues. The CDR3 reads CAWSVRAGSVYGYTF. CDR3 nucleotide sequence: TGTGCCTGGAGTGTAAGGGCCGGTTCCGTCTATGGCTACACCTTC.

This clonotype was seen ten or more times. The chain has TRBV3-1 and TRBJ1-6; no reliable D call. V lost 3 bases and J lost 1, with 13 bases in between. CDR3 length: 17 amino acids. Germline CDR1 LGHDT, CDR2 YNNKEL (reference sequence). The CDR3 is CASSHLGLGSYNSPLHF. The CDR3 coding sequence is TGTGCCAGCAGCCACCTCGGTCTGGGGTCCTATAATTCACCCCTCCACTTT. Full variable domain (rest looked up from reference TRBV3-1 and TRBJ1-6): DTAVSQTPKYLVTQMGNDKSIKCEQNLGHDTMYWYKQDSKKFLKIMFSYNNKELIINETVPNRFSPKSPDKAHLNLHINSLELGDSAVYFCASSHLGLGSYNSPLHFGNGTRLTVT.

Many counts were recorded for this clonotype. The rearrangement links TRBV13 to TRBJ2-3; D not resolved. The length of the CDR3 is 16 residues. Per the germline V gene, CDR1 is PRHDT and CDR2 is FYEKMQ (reference sequence). V lost 3 bases and J 5 bases, leaving 18 bases between the germline ends. The CDR3 coding sequence is TGTGCCAGCAGCTTTAGTAAAGGACCACAAAGAGATACGCAGTATTTT. This translates into CASSFSKGPQRDTQYF.

This clonotype has only a few counts. The junction differs from germline at one of its ends, possibly a read error. The genes are TRBV6-2 or TRBV6-3 and TRBJ2-1; 10 bases match TRBD2. Germline loops: CDR1 MNHEY, CDR2 SVGEGT. The CDR3 runs 19 residues. The CDR3: CASSHSSLLGLADYNEQFF. The CDR3 bases are TGTGCCAGCAGTCACTCGAGTCTGTTAGGACTAGCGGACTACAATGAGCAGTTCTTC.

This clonotype was seen repeatedly, ten times or more. The chain employs TRBV11-2 and TRBJ2-7; 12 bases agree with TRBD2. The germline CDR1 and CDR2 sequences are SGHAT and FQNNGV. This CDR3 contains 17 residues. Losses at the gene ends were 3 bases for V and 3 bases for J; bases not matched to a gene: 9. For the CDR3, the DNA is TGTGCCAGCAGCTTCCCCGAGACTAGCGGGGGCCACTACGAGCAGTACTTC. It translates to CASSFPETSGGHYEQYF.

Many counts were recorded for this clonotype. The rearrangement joins TRBV12-3 or TRBV12-4 to TRBJ2-7; D is possibly TRBD1 (6 bases). V lost 5 bases and J 5 bases, leaving 19 bases between the germline ends. This CDR3 is built from 15 residues. CDR3 nucleotides: TGTGCCAGCAGTACATCACGGACAGCGAAGCACGAGCAGTACTTC. This translates into CASSTSRTAKHEQYF.

This clonotype was observed many times. The CDR3 loop is CATTLVTGELFF. CDR3 bases: TGTGCCACCACCTTGGTGACCGGGGAGCTGTTTTTT. J is TRBJ2-2 and V is TRBV25-1; unclear D gene. Germline V gene lookup returns CDR1 MGHDK and CDR2 SYGVNS. The CDR3 contains 12 residues. V was clipped by 10 bases and J by 5 bases, with 11 bases between them.

A few counts support this clonotype. A much bigger clone sits one base away, suggesting this may be a read error. The V gene is TRBV9, the J gene TRBJ1-5; 7 bases match TRBD1. This CDR3 has 14 residues. Looked up from germline, CDR1 is SGDLS and CDR2 is YYNGEE. CDR3 residues: CASGTAFSNQPQPF. In DNA, the CDR3 is TGTGCCAGTGGGACAGCCTTTAGCAATCAGCCCCAGCCTTTT.